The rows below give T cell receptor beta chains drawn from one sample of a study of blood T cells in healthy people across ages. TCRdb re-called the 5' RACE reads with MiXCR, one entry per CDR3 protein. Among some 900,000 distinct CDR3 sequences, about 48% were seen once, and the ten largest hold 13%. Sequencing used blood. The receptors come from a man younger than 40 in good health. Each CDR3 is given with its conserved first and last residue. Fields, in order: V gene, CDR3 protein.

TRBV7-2,CASSLDSNNEQFF
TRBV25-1,CASSEGQGASTDTQYF
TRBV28,CASGPRQAYYGYTF
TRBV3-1,CASSQGTGTRSRETQYF
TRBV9,CASSVSGGGNEQFF
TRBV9,CASSVGGSQETQYF
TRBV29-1,CSTLRTGSNYGYTF
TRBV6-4,CASSAEGQGALLNTEAFF
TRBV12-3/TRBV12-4,CASRGQGATEAFF
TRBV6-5,CASSYLGALTGELFF
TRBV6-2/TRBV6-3,CASSSPGTGRYNEQFF
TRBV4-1,CASSQDRQVHEQYF
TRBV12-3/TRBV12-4,CASSWLGGTDQPQHF
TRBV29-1,CSVPTRDRGLRQPQHF
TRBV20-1,CSATGTDFYGYTF
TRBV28,CASSPTASGNTIYF
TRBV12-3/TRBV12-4,CASSQDREVDGYTF
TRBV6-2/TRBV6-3,CASSYSVQRITYEQYF
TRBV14,CASSRGLAGGDTQYF
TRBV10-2,CASTEVRSTDTQYF
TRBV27,CASSFSSSNQPQHF
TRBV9,CASSPGGNIQYF
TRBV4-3,CASSQDALSNQPQHF
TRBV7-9,CASSSGQGAGAFF
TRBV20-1,CSASDSGSLSDEQYF
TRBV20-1,CSALRQGARNTEAFF
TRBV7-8,CASGRDRGMNTEAFF
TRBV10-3,CAIKEGPNQPQHF
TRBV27,CASSWVGGIADTQYF
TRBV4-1,CASSLGRDRGAYEQYF
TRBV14,CASSRQSGTSGAYEQYF
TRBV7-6,CASSLPLQGGLAETQYF
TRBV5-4,CASSSLLNSGANVLTF
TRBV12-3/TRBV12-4,CASSLRARGSNQPQHF
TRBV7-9,CASSPGGPVRSNQPQHF
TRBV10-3,CAISESGTAYEQYF
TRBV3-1,CASSQEGQIDTQYF
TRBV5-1,CATSLAGGTDTQYF
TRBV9,CASSITGLVPDTQYF
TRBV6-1,CASSEKDGASYTF
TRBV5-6,CASSSSRTGPPEKLFF
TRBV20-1,CSARRQGPSYEQYF